Reported below is one T cell receptor (beta chain). The target antigen is unknown. The source of the sample is a study of cytotoxic CD8 clonotypes in ibrutinib-treated CLL. At the level of the study: After treatment lasting a median about 13 months, range 6 to 36, response samples were collected. Study-wide results and limits: Sampling time points were not equivalent between sustained-remission and progressing patients.

Germline CDR1 SGHKS, CDR2 YYEKEE (reference sequence). After removal of 4 bases from V and 2 bases from J, the junction contained 8 bases not matched to a gene. This CDR3 spans 15 amino acids. Only in-frame clones appear in the TCRdb table, and some are missing; sequencing was by immunoSEQ multiplex PCR. The sample has just over 65,000 clones; 68% are singletons. This chain links TRBV5-5 with TRBJ2-7; 8 bases are a match to TRBD1. This sequence was found in a human donor with chronic lymphocytic leukemia. Specimen: PBMCs, collected after 12 months of ibrutinib treatment. CDR3 DNA: TGTGCCAGCAGCCCTACCCCGGGACAGGCCTACGAGCAGTACTTC. It yields the protein CASSPTPGQAYEQYF. The entire variable domain, with the rest obtained from reference TRBV5-5 and TRBJ2-7, is as follows: DAGVTQSPTHLIKTRGQQVTLRCSPISGHKSVSWYQQVLGQGPQFIFQYYEKEERGRGNFPDRFSARQFPNYSSELNVNALLLGDSALYLCASSPTPGQAYEQYFGPGTRLTVT.